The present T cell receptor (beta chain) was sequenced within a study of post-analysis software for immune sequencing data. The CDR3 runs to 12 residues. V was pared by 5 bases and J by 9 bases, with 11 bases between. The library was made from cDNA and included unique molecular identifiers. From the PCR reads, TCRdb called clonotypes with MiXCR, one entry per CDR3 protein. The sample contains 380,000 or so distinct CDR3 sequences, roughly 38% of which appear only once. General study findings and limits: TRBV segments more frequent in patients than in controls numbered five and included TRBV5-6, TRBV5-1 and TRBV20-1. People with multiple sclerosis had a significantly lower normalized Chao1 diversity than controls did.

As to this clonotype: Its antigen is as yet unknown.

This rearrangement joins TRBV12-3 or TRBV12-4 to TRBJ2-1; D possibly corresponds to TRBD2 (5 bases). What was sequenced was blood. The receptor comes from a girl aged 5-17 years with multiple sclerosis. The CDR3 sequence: CASSRPGTEQFF. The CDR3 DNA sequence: TGTGCCAGCAGTCGACCGGGAACTGAGCAGTTCTTC.